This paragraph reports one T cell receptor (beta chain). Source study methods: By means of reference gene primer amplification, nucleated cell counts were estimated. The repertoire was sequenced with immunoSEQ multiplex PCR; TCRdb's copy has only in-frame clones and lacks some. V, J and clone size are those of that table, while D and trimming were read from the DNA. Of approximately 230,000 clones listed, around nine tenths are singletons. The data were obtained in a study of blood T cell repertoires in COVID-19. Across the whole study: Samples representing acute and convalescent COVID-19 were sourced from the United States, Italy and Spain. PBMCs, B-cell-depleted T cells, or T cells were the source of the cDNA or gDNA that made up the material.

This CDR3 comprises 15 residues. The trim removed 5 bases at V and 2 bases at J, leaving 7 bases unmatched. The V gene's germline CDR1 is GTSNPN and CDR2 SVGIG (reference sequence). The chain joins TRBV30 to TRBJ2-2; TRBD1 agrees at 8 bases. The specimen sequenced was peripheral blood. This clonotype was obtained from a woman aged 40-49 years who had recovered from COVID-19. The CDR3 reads CAWSTGQVNTGELFF. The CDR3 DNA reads TGTGCCTGGTCTACGGGACAGGTCAACACCGGGGAGCTGTTTTTT.